This passage covers 9 T cell receptor beta chains from one sample sequenced in a study of shared clonotypes between healthy human individuals. The method was immunoSEQ multiplex PCR; TCRdb's version includes in-frame clones alone and lacks a portion of them. The data contain millions of clones, 90% to 95% of them singletons. The specimen sequenced was naive CD4+ T cells sorted from blood. As to subset: CD45RA+ positively selected. The receptor set was obtained from a man younger than 35 in good health.

This clone has only one observation. The chain is built from TRBV6-5 and TRBJ2-3; a possible D gene is TRBD1 (5 bases). The CDR3 consists of 13 residues. The V gene's germline CDR1 is MNHEY and CDR2 SVGAGI. Trimming removed 7 bases from V and 7 bases from J, with 15 bases in between. The CDR3, as DNA: TGTGCCAGCACCGACAGCGCGGCCTATACGCAGTATTTT. It codes for CASTDSAAYTQYF.

The chain combines TRBV6-1 with TRBJ1-5; 7 nucleotides align to TRBD1. Unmatched junction bases numbered 6, after V lost 6 bases and J lost 7 bases. The germline CDR1 and CDR2 sequences are MNHNS and SASEGT. The CDR3 runs 13 residues. The CDR3 loop is CASRGQPEQPQHF. The CDR3 bases are TGTGCCAGCAGGGGACAGCCCGAACAGCCCCAGCATTTT.

The V and J genes are TRBV5-4 and TRBJ1-2, with 9 bases fitting TRBD1. V lost 4 bases and J lost 5; bases outside the gene matches: 12. Germline CDR1 is SGHNT and CDR2 is YYREEE (reference sequence). This CDR3 region has 16 residues. The CDR3 loop reads CASSLGPGQGMYGYTF. CDR3 bases: TGTGCCAGCAGCCTTGGACCGGGACAGGGAATGTATGGCTACACCTTC.

CDR3 sequence (DNA): TGTGCCAGCCCACCGGAGGCGACATCGGCGGGCACTGAAGCTTTCTTT. Protein: CASPPEATSAGTEAFF. The chain has TRBV2 and TRBJ1-1, with D hard to call. V lost 8 bases, J lost 4 bases, and 23 bases lay in between. The CDR3 has 16 residues. In germline, CDR1 is SNHLY, CDR2 FYNNEI.

This clone was seen once. This sample includes further DNA sequences coding for the same CDR3. The CDR3 DNA sequence: TGTGCCAGCAGTGGGCAGATGAACACTGAAGCTTTCTTT. The encoded protein is CASSGQMNTEAFF. The rearrangement links TRBV2 to TRBJ1-1, with D unresolved. The CDR3 runs to 13 residues. V shed 4 bases and J shed 0 bases, with 6 bases lying between them. Germline CDR1 is SNHLY and CDR2 is FYNNEI. Full variable domain (outside the CDR3, taken from reference TRBV2 and TRBJ1-1): EPEVTQTPSHQVTQMGQEVILRCVPISNHLYFYWYRQILGQKVEFLVSFYNNEISEKSEIFDDQFSVERPDGSNFTLKIRSTKLEDSAMYFCASSGQMNTEAFFGQGTRLTVV.

The chain uses TRBV19 and TRBJ2-5; D may correspond to TRBD1 or TRBD2 (5 bases each). Germline V gives CDR1 LNHDA, CDR2 SQIVND (reference sequence). With 7 bases removed from V and 7 bases from J, the gap between germline ends came to 19 bases. The CDR3 runs to 14 residues. In DNA, the CDR3 is TGTGCCAGTACCAACAGGTTAGACTACGGGACCCAGTACTTC. Translation: CASTNRLDYGTQYF.

The chain recombines TRBV10-3 with TRBJ2-7; 11 bases fit TRBD1. The germline V gene encodes CDR1 ENHRY and CDR2 SYGVKD. The CDR3 runs to 14 residues. The ends lost 10 bases at V and 3 bases at J; junction bases unmatched: 8. CDR3 sequence reads: CATPDRGLLYEQYF. CDR3 DNA: TGTGCCACCCCGGACAGGGGGCTCCTCTACGAGCAGTACTTC.

For this clone: The sample contains more than one DNA sequence encoding this CDR3. The gene calls are TRBV18 and TRBJ2-5, with TRBD1 identical over 9 bases. The CDR3 runs 15 residues. CDR1 is KGHSH, CDR2 LQKENI, per germline. V shed 3 bases, J shed 1 base, and the junction held 3 bases outside the gene matches. This chain's CDR3 is CASSPPGQGQETQYF. In DNA, the CDR3 is TGTGCCAGCTCACCCCCGGGACAGGGCCAAGAGACCCAGTACTTC.

The rearrangement joins TRBV19 to TRBJ1-5; D unclear. Trimming removed 5 bases from V and 6 bases from J, with 11 bases in between. This CDR3 has 13 amino acids. Germline values: CDR1 LNHDA, CDR2 SQIVND (reference sequence). Here the CDR3 reads CASSARESQPQHF. In DNA, the CDR3 is TGTGCCAGTAGTGCGAGGGAAAGTCAGCCCCAGCATTTT.